This T cell receptor beta chain was sequenced for a study of cytomegalovirus exposure and HLA in healthy donors. The study, taken as a whole, reports: It was taken for granted in presence/absence analyses that sequencing depth across donors was roughly uniform. As a later analysis showed, a missense DCLRE1C variant was linked to trimming of TCR beta V- and J-genes.

CDR1 MDHEN and CDR2 SYDVKM come from the germline V gene. The CDR3 covers 13 residues. Trimming took off 5 bases at V and 1 base at J, with 8 bases between the two ends. Researchers ran the PCR with 60 Vbeta and 13 Jbeta primers. Here immunoSEQ multiplex PCR was the method, and the copy in TCRdb shows in-frame clones only, minus some. The sample yields roughly 140,000 clones, about 72% seen once. Healthy bone marrow donors made up the cohort. At sampling all donors were nominally healthy, likely with unrecorded immune exposures. Regarding this clone: Antigen unknown.

The chain couples TRBV28 to TRBJ1-2, with a possible D match to TRBD1 (6 bases). This TCR was recovered from a man aged 35 to 55 in good health and CMV-seronegative. What was sequenced was PBMCs. CDR3 region: CASSKGGNYGYTF. CDR3 DNA: TGTGCCAGCAGTAAAGGGGGTAACTATGGCTACACCTTC.